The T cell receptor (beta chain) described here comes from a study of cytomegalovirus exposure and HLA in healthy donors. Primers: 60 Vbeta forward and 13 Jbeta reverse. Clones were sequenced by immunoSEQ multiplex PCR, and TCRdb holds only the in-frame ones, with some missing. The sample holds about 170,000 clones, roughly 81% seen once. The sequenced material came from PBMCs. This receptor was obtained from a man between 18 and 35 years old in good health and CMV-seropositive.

The CDR3 nucleotides read TGTGCCAGCAGCTTAGGAGCGGGGCAAGAGACCCAGTACTTC. This gives the protein CASSLGAGQETQYF. The chain has TRBV7-2 and TRBJ2-5; TRBD2 agrees at 7 bases. CDR1 SGHTA and CDR2 FQGNSA come from the germline V gene. CDR3 length: 14 residues. V dropped 1 base and J dropped 2; count of bases not matched to a gene: 1.